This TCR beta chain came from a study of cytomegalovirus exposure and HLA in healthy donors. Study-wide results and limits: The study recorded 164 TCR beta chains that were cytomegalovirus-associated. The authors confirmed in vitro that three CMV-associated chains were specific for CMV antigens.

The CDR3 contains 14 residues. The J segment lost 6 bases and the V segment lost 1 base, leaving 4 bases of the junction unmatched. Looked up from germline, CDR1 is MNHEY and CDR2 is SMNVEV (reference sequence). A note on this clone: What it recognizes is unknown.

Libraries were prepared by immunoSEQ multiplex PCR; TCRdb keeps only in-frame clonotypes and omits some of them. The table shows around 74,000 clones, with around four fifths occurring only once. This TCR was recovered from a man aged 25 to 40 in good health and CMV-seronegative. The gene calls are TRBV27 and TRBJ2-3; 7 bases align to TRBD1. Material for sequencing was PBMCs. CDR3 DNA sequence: TGTGCCAGCAGTTTATTAGGGGGCGGTGATACGCAGTATTTT. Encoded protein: CASSLLGGGDTQYF.